These 9 T cell receptor beta chains share one sample of origin, sequenced in a study of T cell responses to AZD1222 COVID-19 vaccine. Profiled with immunoSEQ multiplex PCR; TCRdb holds only in-frame clones, not every one. The sample contains roughly 160,000 clones, 88% of which appear only once. Specimen: peripheral blood, collected 28 days after the second AZD1222 dose. These TCRs come from an adult who received the AZD1222 COVID-19 vaccine.

The chain joins TRBV19 to TRBJ1-4; TRBD1 matches 7 bases. Germline loops: CDR1 LNHDA, CDR2 SQIVND (reference sequence). Germline trimming cut 6 bases from V and 7 bases from J; bases unmatched to any gene: 5. The length of the CDR3 is 13 residues. The CDR3 sequence is CASRTGIGEKLFF. CDR3 nucleotides: TGTGCCAGTAGGACAGGGATAGGTGAAAAACTGTTTTTT.

This clone appeared once. The chain employs TRBV29-1 and TRBJ1-2; D is perhaps TRBD1 (5 bases). Trimming removed 5 bases from V and 4 bases from J, with 8 bases in between. CDR3 length: 11 residues. CDR1 is SQVTM, CDR2 ANQGSEA, per germline. Here the CDR3 reads CSVRRGYGYTF. The CDR3 DNA follows: TGCAGCGTTCGGAGGGGCTATGGCTACACCTTC.

The chain carries TRBV18 and TRBJ1-5; 8 positions match TRBD1. With V trimmed by 3 bases and J by 6 bases, 7 bases remained unmatched. CDR1 KGHSH and CDR2 LQKENI come from the germline V gene. CDR3 length: 15 residues. In nucleotides, the CDR3 is TGTGCCAGCTCACCGAGCACAGGGGGTAGTCAGCCCCAGCATTTT. Protein product: CASSPSTGGSQPQHF.

The chain combines TRBV19 with TRBJ1-1, with TRBD1 identical over 12 bases. The CDR3 consists of 16 residues. V trimming: 6 bases; J trimming: 5 bases; junction bases outside the gene matches: 10. Per germline, CDR1 LNHDA and CDR2 SQIVND (reference sequence). The CDR3 DNA is TGTGCCAGTAGATCCGGGACAGGGGGCCCGAGGACTGAAGCTTTCTTT. It specifies CASRSGTGGPRTEAFF.

The CDR3 DNA follows: TGTGCCAGCAGTTACGGCCAAGAGACCCAGTACTTC. It is translated as CASSYGQETQYF. The chain is built from TRBV6-5 and TRBJ2-5; D is undetermined. CDR1 MNHEY and CDR2 SVGAGI come from the germline V gene. V lost 2 bases, J lost 1 base, and 2 bases lay in between. The CDR3 consists of 12 residues.

This rearrangement joins TRBV19 to TRBJ1-6, with D possibly being TRBD1 (5 bases). This CDR3 spans 14 amino acids. With 6 bases removed from V and 6 bases from J, the gap between germline ends came to 12 bases. Germline values: CDR1 LNHDA, CDR2 SQIVND (reference sequence). Here the CDR3 reads CASRKGQVNSPLHF. The CDR3, as DNA: TGTGCCAGTAGGAAGGGGCAGGTTAATTCACCCCTCCACTTT. The full variable domain, rest sourced from reference TRBV19 and TRBJ1-6, is DGGITQSPKYLFRKEGQNVTLSCEQNLNHDAMYWYRQDPGQGLRLIYYSQIVNDFQKGDIAEGYSVSREKKESFPLTVTSAQKNPTAFYLCASRKGQVNSPLHFGNGTRLTVT.

The rearrangement uses TRBV5-1 and TRBJ1-3; no clear D. Trimming removed 3 bases at V and 4 bases at J, with 17 bases between. The CDR3 sequence is 16 residues long. CDR1 is SGHRS and CDR2 is YFSETQ in the germline V gene. CDR3 region: CASSSDRLEGGNTIYF. CDR3 DNA: TGCGCCAGCAGCTCGGACCGCCTAGAGGGAGGAAACACCATATATTTT.

V and J are TRBV6-2 or TRBV6-3 and TRBJ1-1, with 8 bases lining up with TRBD1. Germline V gene lookup returns CDR1 MNHEY and CDR2 SVGEGT. This CDR3 is 13 amino acids long. J was trimmed by 6 bases and V by 6 bases; bases with no gene match: 6. The CDR3 protein is CASSQGAIAEAFF. CDR3 DNA: TGTGCCAGCAGCCAGGGGGCCATCGCTGAAGCTTTCTTT.

The chain combines TRBV27 with TRBJ1-4; D is perhaps TRBD1 (6 bases). The CDR3 contains 15 residues. Germline CDR1 MNHEY, CDR2 SMNVEV (reference sequence). Trimming cost V 5 bases and J 7 bases, with 17 bases left between them. The DNA for the CDR3 is TGTGCCAGCAGTCGGGACATTACAAGACTTGAAAAACTGTTTTTT. Translating gives CASSRDITRLEKLFF.